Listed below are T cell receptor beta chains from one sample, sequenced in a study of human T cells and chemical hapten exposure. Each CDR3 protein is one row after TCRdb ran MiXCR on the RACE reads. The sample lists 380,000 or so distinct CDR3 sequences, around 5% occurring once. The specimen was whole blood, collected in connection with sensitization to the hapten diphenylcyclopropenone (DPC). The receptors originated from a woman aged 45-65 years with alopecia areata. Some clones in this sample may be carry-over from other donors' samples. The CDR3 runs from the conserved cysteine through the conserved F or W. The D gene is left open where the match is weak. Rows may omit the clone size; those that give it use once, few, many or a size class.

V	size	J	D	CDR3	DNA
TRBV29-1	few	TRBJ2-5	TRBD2	CSSLAGGFGETQYF	TGCAGCTCCTTAGCGGGGGGGTTCGGAGAGACCCAGTACTTC
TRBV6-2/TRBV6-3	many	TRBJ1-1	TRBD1	CASSQYPGQGVSTEAFF	TGTGCCAGCAGCCAATATCCGGGACAGGGGGTGTCCACTGAAGCTTTCTTT
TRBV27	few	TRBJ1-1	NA	CASSGADTEAFF	TGTGCCAGCAGTGGGGCTGACACTGAAGCTTTCTTT
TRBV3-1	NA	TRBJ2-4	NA	CASSQARAGLRGNIQYF	TGTGCCAGCAGCCAAGCCCGGGCTGGGTTAAGAGGAAACATTCAGTACTTC
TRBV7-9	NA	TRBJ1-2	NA	CASSLGGAPYGYTF	TGTGCCAGCAGCTTAGGGGGGGCCCCCTATGGCTACACCTTC
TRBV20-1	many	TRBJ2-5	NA	CSADSERQETQYF	TGCAGTGCTGATTCCGAGCGCCAAGAGACCCAGTACTTC
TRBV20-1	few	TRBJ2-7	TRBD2	CSARDTTSVSSYEQYF	TGCAGTGCTAGAGATACGACTAGCGTGAGCTCCTACGAGCAGTACTTC
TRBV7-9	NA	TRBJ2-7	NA	CASSPWGVDEQYF	TGTGCCAGCAGCCCCTGGGGGGTGGACGAGCAGTACTTC
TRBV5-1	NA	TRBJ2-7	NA	CASSLVFSAYEQYF	TGCGCCAGCAGCTTGGTTTTTAGCGCTTACGAGCAGTACTTC
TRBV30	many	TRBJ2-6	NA	CAWSVDGTGANVLTF	TGTGCCTGGAGTGTAGATGGTACTGGGGCCAACGTCCTGACTTTC
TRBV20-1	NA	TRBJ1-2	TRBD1	CSARSTGGDYGYTF	TGCAGTGCTAGGTCGACAGGGGGGGACTATGGCTACACCTTC
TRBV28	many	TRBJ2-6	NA	CASSFPGAGANVLTF	TGTGCCAGCAGTTTTCCGGGGGCCGGGGCCAACGTCCTGACTTTC
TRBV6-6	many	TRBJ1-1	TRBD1	CASTAGGEAFF	TGTGCCAGCACCGCAGGGGGTGAAGCTTTCTTT
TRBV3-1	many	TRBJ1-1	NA	CASTHDQGPNTEAFF	TGTGCCAGCACTCACGACCAAGGACCTAACACTGAAGCTTTCTTT
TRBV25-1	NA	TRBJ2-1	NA	CASWENSYNEQFF	TGTGCCAGCTGGGAGAACAGCTACAATGAGCAGTTCTTC
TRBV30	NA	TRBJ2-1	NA	CAWSGGLF	TGTGCCTGGAGTGGGGGACTCTTC
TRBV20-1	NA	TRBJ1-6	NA	CSARRAAYNSPLHF	TGCAGTGCTAGAAGGGCAGCATATAATTCACCCCTCCACTTT
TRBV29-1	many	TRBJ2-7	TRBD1	CSVPGQGTYEQYF	TGCAGCGTTCCGGGACAGGGGACCTACGAGCAGTACTTC
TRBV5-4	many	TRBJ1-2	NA	CASSLKGVYGYTF	TGTGCCAGCAGCTTGAAAGGGGTCTATGGCTACACCTTC
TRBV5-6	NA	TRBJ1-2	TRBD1	CASSFGTASTNYGYTF	TGTGCCAGCAGCTTTGGGACAGCCTCTACTAACTATGGCTACACCTTC
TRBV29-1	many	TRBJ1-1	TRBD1	CSVGSRGIAEAFF	TGCAGCGTTGGTTCCAGGGGGATCGCTGAAGCTTTCTTT
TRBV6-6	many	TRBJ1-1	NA	CASSLHRNTEAFF	TGTGCCAGCAGCCTTCACAGGAACACTGAAGCTTTCTTT
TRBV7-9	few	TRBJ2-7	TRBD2	CASSFTTSGRYEQYF	TGTGCCAGCAGCTTTACGACTAGCGGGAGGTACGAGCAGTACTTC
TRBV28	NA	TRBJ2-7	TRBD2	CASSLSPAGDEQYF	TGTGCCAGCAGTTTGAGTCCAGCGGGAGACGAGCAGTACTTC
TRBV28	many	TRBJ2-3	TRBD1	CASWDSLTDTQYF	TGTGCCAGCTGGGACAGCCTCACAGATACGCAGTATTTT
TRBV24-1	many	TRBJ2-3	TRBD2	CATSDRTSLTDTQYF	TGTGCCACCAGTGATCGGACTAGCTTGACAGATACGCAGTATTTT
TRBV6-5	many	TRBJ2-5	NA	CASSWTSQETQYF	TGTGCCAGCAGTTGGACATCGCAAGAGACCCAGTACTTC
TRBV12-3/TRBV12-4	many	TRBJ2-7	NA	CASSPAHYEQYF	TGTGCCAGCAGCCCAGCCCACTACGAGCAGTACTTC
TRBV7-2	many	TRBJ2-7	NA	CASSFPGGYEQYF	TGTGCCAGCAGCTTCCCGGGCGGGTACGAGCAGTACTTC
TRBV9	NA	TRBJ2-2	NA	CASSAGGAGELFF	TGTGCCAGCAGCGCGGGCGGGGCCGGGGAGCTGTTTTTT
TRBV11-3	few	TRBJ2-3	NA	CASSRGLQNTQYF	TGTGCCAGCAGCCGGGGACTCCAGAATACGCAGTATTTT
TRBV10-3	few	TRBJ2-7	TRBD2	CAISETSGTHEQYF	TGTGCCATCAGTGAGACTAGCGGGACCCACGAGCAGTACTTC
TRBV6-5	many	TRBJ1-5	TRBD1	CASSLRTGGDQPQHF	TGTGCCAGCAGTCTTAGGACAGGGGGCGATCAGCCCCAGCATTTT
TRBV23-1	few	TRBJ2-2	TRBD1	CASRDGQGGCTGELFF	TGCGCCAGCAGGGACGGACAGGGGGGATGCACCGGGGAGCTGTTTTTT
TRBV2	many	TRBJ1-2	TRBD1	CASRHRTGRGGYTF	TGTGCCAGCAGACACCGGACAGGACGAGGGGGCTACACCTTC
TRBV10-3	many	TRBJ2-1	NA	CAITTDVYNEQFF	TGTGCCATCACTACGGACGTGTACAATGAGCAGTTCTTC
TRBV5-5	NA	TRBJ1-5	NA	CASSLQGLDNQPQHF	TGTGCCAGCAGCTTGCAGGGATTGGACAATCAGCCCCAGCATTTT
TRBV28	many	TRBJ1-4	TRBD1	CASRTGTGGVATNEKLFF	TGTGCCAGCAGGACGGGGACAGGGGGTGTTGCAACTAATGAAAAACTGTTTTTT
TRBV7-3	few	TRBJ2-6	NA	CASSLATGANVLTF	TGTGCCAGCAGCTTAGCTACTGGGGCCAACGTCCTGACTTTC
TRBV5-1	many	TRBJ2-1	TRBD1	CASSLDRGLKKKFF	TGCGCCAGCAGCCTAGACAGGGGTCTTAAGAAAAAGTTCTTC
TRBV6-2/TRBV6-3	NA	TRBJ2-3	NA	CASKSGLTDTQYF	TGTGCCAGCAAGAGCGGACTCACAGATACGCAGTATTTT
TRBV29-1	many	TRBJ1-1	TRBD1	CSVEALGQGLGTEAFF	TGCAGCGTTGAAGCACTGGGACAGGGGTTGGGCACTGAAGCTTTCTTT
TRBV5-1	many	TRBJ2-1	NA	CASTRGGSTYNEQFF	TGCGCCAGCACCAGGGGGGGCTCAACCTACAATGAGCAGTTCTTC
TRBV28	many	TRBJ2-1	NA	CASSPRPTSYNEQFF	TGTGCCAGCAGTCCAAGGCCCACTTCCTACAATGAGCAGTTCTTC
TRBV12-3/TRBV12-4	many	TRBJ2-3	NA	CASRDHRNSTDTQYF	TGTGCCAGCAGGGACCACAGGAATAGCACAGATACGCAGTATTTT
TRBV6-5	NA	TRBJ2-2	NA	CASSSLGGSYTGELFF	TGTGCCAGCAGTTCCCTGGGGGGTTCGTACACCGGGGAGCTGTTTTTT
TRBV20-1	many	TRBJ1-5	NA	CSAVGVLNQPQHF	TGCAGTGCCGTCGGGGTTTTGAATCAGCCCCAGCATTTT
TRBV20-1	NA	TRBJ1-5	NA	CSASDEISNQPQHF	TGCAGTGCTAGCGACGAGATAAGCAATCAGCCCCAGCATTTT
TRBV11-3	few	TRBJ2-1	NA	CASSLEDHYNEQFF	TGTGCCAGCAGCTTAGAGGACCATTACAATGAGCAGTTCTTC
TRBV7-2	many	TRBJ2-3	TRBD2	CASSSGLWRGGTDTQYF	TGTGCCAGCAGCTCGGGCCTATGGCGGGGGGGCACAGATACGCAGTATTTT
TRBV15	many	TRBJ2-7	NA	CATSRTFSTGTTGHEQYF	TGTGCCACCAGCAGGACTTTCTCAACCGGGACAACGGGCCACGAGCAGTACTTC
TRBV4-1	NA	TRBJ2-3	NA	CASSQMGQGTDTQYF	TGCGCCAGCAGCCAAATGGGGCAGGGCACAGATACGCAGTATTTT
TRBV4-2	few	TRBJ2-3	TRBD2	CASSQERAGAVADTQYF	TGTGCCAGCAGCCAAGAGAGGGCGGGAGCGGTGGCAGATACGCAGTATTTT
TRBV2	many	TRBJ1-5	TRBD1	CASSERGQGLQPQHF	TGTGCCAGCAGTGAACGGGGACAGGGGCTTCAGCCCCAGCATTTT
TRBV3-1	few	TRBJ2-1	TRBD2	CASSQTSGRVF	TGTGCCAGCAGCCAAACTAGCGGGAGGGTCTTC
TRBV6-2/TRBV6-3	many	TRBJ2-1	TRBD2	CASTFPREGEQFF	TGTGCCAGCACCTTCCCCAGGGAGGGTGAGCAGTTCTTC
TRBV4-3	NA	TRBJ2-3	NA	CASSQEVTGRRTDTQYF	TGCGCCAGCAGCCAAGAAGTGACGGGACGTCGCACAGATACGCAGTATTTT
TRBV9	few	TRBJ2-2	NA	CASSVAGSTGELFF	TGTGCCAGCAGCGTAGCGGGTAGCACCGGGGAGCTGTTTTTT